This T cell receptor (beta chain) was recovered during a study of blood T cell repertoires in COVID-19. TCRdb's table, derived via immunoSEQ multiplex PCR, lists solely in-frame clones and lacks some. There are approximately 160,000 clones in the sample; roughly 86% occur only once, and 5.5% to 8% lies in the top ten. Losses at the gene ends were 2 bases for V and 2 bases for J; bases not matched to a gene: 3. CDR1 is SNHLY and CDR2 is FYNNEI in the germline V gene. CDR3 length: 14 residues. The receptor comes from a man over 45 with active or convalescent COVID-19. The rearrangement uses TRBV2 and TRBJ2-7; 7 bases map to TRBD1. Material: peripheral blood. As DNA, the CDR3 is TGTGCCAGCAGTGAAAGGACAGGACCCTACGAGCAGTACTTC. Amino acids: CASSERTGPYEQYF.